What follows are 18 T cell receptor beta chains derived from one specimen sequenced in a study of response to subunit inactivated influenza vaccine. TCRdb analysed the RT-PCR reads with MiXCR anew, one entry per CDR3 protein. The data show around 470,000 distinct CDR3 sequences, approximately 7.7% seen once. This specimen was PBMCs from blood, taken around 25 months after vaccination. Receptors were obtained from a man aged 45 to 75 who received an inactivated influenza vaccine.

This clonotype was observed a few times. The V gene is TRBV7-8, the J gene TRBJ1-5; 8 bases align to TRBD1. CDR1 SGHVS and CDR2 FQNEAQ come from the germline V gene. Trimming cost V 4 bases and J 6 bases; bases outside gene matches: 8. This CDR3 is built from 15 residues. The CDR3 region is CASSSGQGRGQPQHF. DNA for the CDR3: TGTGCCAGCAGCTCAGGACAGGGTCGGGGTCAGCCCCAGCATTTT.

This clonotype was counted many times. The V and J genes are TRBV6-1 and TRBJ2-7; D unclear. Trimming cost V 9 bases and J 3 bases, with 15 bases left between them. The germline V gene has CDR1 MNHNS and CDR2 SASEGT. The CDR3 spans 13 residues. This CDR3 reads CASSYGPSYEQYF. CDR3 nucleotides: TGTGCCAGTTCATATGGTCCCAGCTACGAGCAGTACTTC.

V and J are TRBV7-9 and TRBJ2-1; D is perhaps TRBD1 (7 bases). CDR3 size: 16 residues. Germline CDR1 and CDR2: SEHNR and FQNEAQ (reference sequence). The V and J ends lost 5 bases and 11 bases respectively, with 25 bases between them. The CDR3 DNA reads as TGTGCCAGCAGCCATGCCCAGGGGGGCGTTAGTATTCAGCAGTTCTTC. Encoded protein: CASSHAQGGVSIQQFF.

The chain uses TRBV10-1 and TRBJ2-2; TRBD2 matches at 10 bases. Trimming took 6 bases from V and 1 from J; bases not matched to a gene: 2. The germline V gene has CDR1 WNHNN and CDR2 SYGVQD (reference sequence). The CDR3 contains 15 residues. CDR3 sequence (DNA): TGCGCCAGCAGAGTAGCGGGAGGGAACACCGGGGAGCTGTTTTTT. Translated, it gives CASRVAGGNTGELFF.

The chain links TRBV30 to TRBJ1-2, with a weak D call TRBD1 (5 bases). The CDR3 extends over 14 amino acids. Germline loops: CDR1 GTSNPN, CDR2 SVGIG (reference sequence). Trimming took 1 base from V and 5 from J, leaving 14 bases between them. CDR3: CAWSDRGAWYGYTF. As DNA, the CDR3 is TGTGCCTGGAGTGATAGAGGGGCCTGGTATGGCTACACCTTC.

This clonotype was counted at least ten times. This sequence joins TRBV4-3 and TRBJ2-2; 8 bases line up with TRBD2. The germline V gene encodes CDR1 LGHNA and CDR2 YSLEER. With V trimmed by 0 bases and J by 4 bases, 1 base remained unmatched. The length of the CDR3 is 15 residues. The CDR3 loop reads CASSQEAGVTGELFF. In nucleotides, the CDR3 is TGCGCCAGCAGCCAAGAAGCGGGGGTCACCGGGGAGCTGTTTTTT.

V is TRBV7-9 and J is TRBJ2-3; 8 bases are shared with TRBD2. The junction had 7 bases not matched to a gene; V was cut back by 5 bases and J by 3 bases. The germline gives CDR1 SEHNR, CDR2 FQNEAQ (reference sequence). The CDR3 has 15 amino acids. In DNA form, the CDR3 reads TGTGCCAGCAGCCCAAGCGGGAGTGCGACAGATACGCAGTATTTT. Its translation is CASSPSGSATDTQYF.

The sample holds many counts of this clonotype. V gene TRBV12-3 or TRBV12-4 combines with J gene TRBJ2-2; 8 bases align to TRBD2. The CDR3 sequence is 16 residues long. V was clipped by 8 bases and J by 1 base; unmatched bases: 9. CDR3 nucleotides: TGTGCCAGCGTCACTCCGGGACTAGGGAACACCGGGGAGCTGTTTTTT. Translating it yields CASVTPGLGNTGELFF.

About this clonotype itself: A much larger clone lies one base from this, so it may be a read error. The chain uses TRBV4-3 and TRBJ1-2; no clear D gene. The CDR3 sequence is 14 residues long. The germline V gene has CDR1 LGHNA and CDR2 YSLEER. Trimming took 4 bases from V and 1 from J, leaving 10 bases between them. CDR3 nucleotides: TGCGCCAGCAGCCTAGATGTAGTTAACTATGGCTACACCTTC. Its protein product is CASSLDVVNYGYTF.

This clonotype has a count of ten or more. This chain uses TRBV5-1 with TRBJ2-3, with 8 bases that match TRBD2. Germline CDR1 reads SGHRS; CDR2 reads YFSETQ. The CDR3 is 15 amino acids. The trim removed 1 base at V and 1 base at J, leaving 2 bases unmatched. The CDR3 DNA sequence: TGCGCCAGCAGCTTGACGGGAGGGGGCACAGATACGCAGTATTTT. It translates to CASSLTGGGTDTQYF.

The rearrangement joins TRBV2 to TRBJ1-4; 8 bases line up with TRBD1. Per the germline V gene, CDR1 is SNHLY and CDR2 is FYNNEI. This CDR3 has 16 residues. V shed 3 bases, J shed 7 bases, and the junction held 10 bases outside the gene matches. The CDR3 loop reads CASSETGVLLAEKLFF. DNA for the CDR3: TGTGCCAGCAGTGAGACAGGGGTGCTATTGGCTGAAAAACTGTTTTTT.

A note on this clonotype: At one boundary the junction diverges from the germline segment, which might be a read error. V gene TRBV2 combines with J gene TRBJ2-5; TRBD2 matches at 7 bases. CDR1 and CDR2 from the germline V gene are SNHLY and FYNNEI. This CDR3 has 14 amino acids. In nucleotides, the CDR3 is TGTGCCAGCAGCCGGACTAGAGGGTTTGAGACCCAGCACTTC. It translates to CASSRTRGFETQHF.

This clonotype was counted at least ten times. V and J are TRBV10-3 and TRBJ1-4; D not resolved. Trimming left V 10 bases short and J 7 bases short, with 10 bases between. The V gene's germline CDR1 is ENHRY and CDR2 SYGVKD. The CDR3 is made up of 11 amino acids. The CDR3 coding sequence is TGTGCCACCTCAACCGGTGAAAAACTGTTTTTT. Protein sequence: CATSTGEKLFF.

The CDR3 DNA is TGTGCCAGCAGCTTAGAGGGGACCCTAGGGTTTCGGTCCGAGCAGTACTTC. Protein: CASSLEGTLGFRSEQYF. This rearrangement joins TRBV11-2 to TRBJ2-7; D could derive from TRBD1 or TRBD2 (5 bases each). The V and J ends lost 0 bases and 6 bases respectively, with 21 bases between them. The germline gives CDR1 SGHAT, CDR2 FQNNGV. CDR3 size: 17 residues.

To note about this clonotype: This may stem from a read error, because a much larger clone lies one nucleotide away. The chain carries TRBV29-1 and TRBJ2-1, with D possibly matching TRBD2 (6 bases). V gave up 0 bases and J gave up 9 bases, with 18 bases separating them. This CDR3 is built from 15 residues. Germline V gives CDR1 SQVTM, CDR2 ANQGSEA. This CDR3 reads CSVEDNRDSLGEQFF. The DNA for the CDR3 is TGCAGCGTTGAAGATAATAGGGACTCCTTAGGTGAGCAGTTCTTC.

The chain recombines TRBV11-2 with TRBJ2-7; 9 nucleotides align to TRBD1. The CDR3 is made up of 16 amino acids. J was trimmed by 7 bases and V by 1 base; bases with no gene match: 11. Germline CDR1 is SGHAT and CDR2 is FQNNGV. CDR3 sequence: CASSLGAYRGRWEQYF. In nucleotides, the CDR3 is TGTGCCAGCAGCTTAGGGGCTTACAGGGGGCGGTGGGAGCAGTACTTC.

As to this clonotype: Mismatch with germline at one junction end may stem from a read error. V is TRBV12-3 or TRBV12-4 and J is TRBJ2-1, with D possibly being TRBD1 (8 bases). The CDR3 contains 14 residues. The CDR3 DNA reads as TGTGCCAGCAGCACGACAGGGGACTACAATGAGGAGTTCTTC. Translated, it gives CASSTTGDYNEEFF.

This clonotype came up a few times. The rearrangement joins TRBV20-1 to TRBJ2-1; 12 bases agree with TRBD2. Germline trimming cut 3 bases from V and 8 bases from J; bases unmatched to any gene: 5. Germline CDR1 reads DFQATT; CDR2 reads SNEGSKA (reference sequence). This CDR3 is built from 14 residues. The CDR3 DNA reads as TGCAGTGCTAGCCGACTAGCGGGAGACCATGAGCAGTTCTTC. Its protein is CSASRLAGDHEQFF.